The subject of this entry is one T cell receptor (beta chain). This entry comes from a study of blood T cell repertoires in COVID-19. CDR1 is ENHRY and CDR2 is SYGVKD in the germline V gene. V gave up 0 bases and J gave up 9 bases, with 12 bases separating them. CDR3 length: 14 residues. This study enrolled people aged about 18 to 90 from around 25 US geographic areas. Two negative PCRs, clearance, or symptom resolution characterized the recovered Cohort 3 donors. Per the original data handling: Reference gene primer amplification yielded estimated nucleated cell counts. This table comes from immunoSEQ multiplex PCR, and its TCRdb copy is limited to in-frame clones, with some not included. D and trimming were read from the DNA, whereas the V and J calls and clone size are those reported in that table. The table lists 250,000 to 300,000 clones, more than 75% of them singletons.

The chain is built from TRBV10-3 and TRBJ1-5; D not resolved. Sequenced sample: PBMCs or T cells enriched from blood (not recorded which). This TCR came from a man aged 18 to 35 who had recovered from COVID-19. CDR3 loop: CAISESKVLGPQHF. The CDR3 nucleotides are TGTGCCATCAGTGAGTCGAAGGTTCTAGGGCCCCAGCATTTT.